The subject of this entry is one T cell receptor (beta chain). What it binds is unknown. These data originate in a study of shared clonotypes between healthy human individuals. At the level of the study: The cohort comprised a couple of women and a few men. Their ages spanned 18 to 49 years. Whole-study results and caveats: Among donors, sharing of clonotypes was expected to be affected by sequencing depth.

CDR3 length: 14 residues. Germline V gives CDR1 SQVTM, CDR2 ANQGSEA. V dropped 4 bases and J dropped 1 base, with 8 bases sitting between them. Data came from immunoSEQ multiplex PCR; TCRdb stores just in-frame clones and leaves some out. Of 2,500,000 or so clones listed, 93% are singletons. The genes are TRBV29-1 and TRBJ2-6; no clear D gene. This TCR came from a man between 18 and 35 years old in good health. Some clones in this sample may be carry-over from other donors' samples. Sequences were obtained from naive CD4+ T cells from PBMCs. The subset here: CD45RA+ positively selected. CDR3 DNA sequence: TGCAGCGTTGTAGGCCGGTCTGGGGCCAACGTCCTGACTTTC. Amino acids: CSVVGRSGANVLTF. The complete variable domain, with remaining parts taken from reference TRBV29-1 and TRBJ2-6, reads SAVISQKPSRDICQRGTSLTIQCQVDSQVTMMFWYRQQPGQSLTLIATANQGSEATYESGFVIDKFPISRPNLTFSTLTVSNMSPEDSSIYLCSVVGRSGANVLTFGAGSRLTVL.